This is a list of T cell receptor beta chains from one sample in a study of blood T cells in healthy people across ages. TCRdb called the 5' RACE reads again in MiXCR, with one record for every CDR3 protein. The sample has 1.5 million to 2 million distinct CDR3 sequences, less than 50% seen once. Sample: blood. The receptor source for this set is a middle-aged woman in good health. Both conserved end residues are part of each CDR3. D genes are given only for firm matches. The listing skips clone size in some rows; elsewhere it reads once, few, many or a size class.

CDR3nt: TGTGCCAGCAGTGAAGCGCTCAGGACAGCCAAAAACATTCAGTACTTC
CDR3aa: CASSEALRTAKNIQYF
j_gene: TRBJ2-4
d_gene: .
abundance: few
v_gene: TRBV2

CDR3nt: TGTGCCAGCAGCTCCTTAGCGGAGGGCGGTATCTTCTATGGCTACACCTTC
CDR3aa: CASSSLAEGGIFYGYTF
j_gene: TRBJ1-2
d_gene: .
abundance: few
v_gene: TRBV11-2

CDR3nt: TGTGTCAGCAGTTCCTTCGCAGATACGCAGTATTTT
CDR3aa: CVSSSFADTQYF
j_gene: TRBJ2-3
d_gene: .
abundance: .
v_gene: TRBV28

CDR3nt: TGTGCCAGCCATTACGGGGGGGGCGGCGAGACCCGGTACTTC
CDR3aa: CASHYGGGGETRYF
j_gene: TRBJ2-5
d_gene: TRBD2
abundance: .
v_gene: TRBV3-1

CDR3nt: TGTGCCAGCAGCGCCGGACTAGCGGGGGGGCAGTGTGAGCAGTTCTTC
CDR3aa: CASSAGLAGGQCEQFF
j_gene: TRBJ2-1
d_gene: TRBD2
abundance: .
v_gene: TRBV9

CDR3nt: TGTGCCAGCAGCCAAGCGGGGGGGCTCGGTGTTGTCAAAAACATTCAGTACTTC
CDR3aa: CASSQAGGLGVVKNIQYF
j_gene: TRBJ2-4
d_gene: TRBD2
abundance: once
v_gene: TRBV4-2

CDR3nt: TGTGCCAGCAGCCACCGGGACCTAAATAATTCACCCCTCCACTTT
CDR3aa: CASSHRDLNNSPLHF
j_gene: TRBJ1-6
d_gene: .
abundance: few
v_gene: TRBV7-8

CDR3nt: TGTGCCAGCAGCTTAGATTGGGGTCGGGCAGATTTCTACGAGCAGTACTTC
CDR3aa: CASSLDWGRADFYEQYF
j_gene: TRBJ2-7
d_gene: .
abundance: few
v_gene: TRBV7-9

CDR3nt: TGCGCCAGTGTCACTAGCGGGGGAGGCCAAGAGACCCAGTACTTC
CDR3aa: CASVTSGGGQETQYF
j_gene: TRBJ2-5
d_gene: TRBD2
abundance: few
v_gene: TRBV5-1

CDR3nt: TGCGCCAGCAGCGGGATTAGAACAGATACGCAGTATTTT
CDR3aa: CASSGIRTDTQYF
j_gene: TRBJ2-3
d_gene: .
abundance: .
v_gene: TRBV10-1

CDR3nt: TGTGCCAGCAGCTTAGCCGACAGCGGCAACACCTTC
CDR3aa: CASSLADSGNTF
j_gene: TRBJ1-2
d_gene: .
abundance: .
v_gene: TRBV7-9

CDR3nt: TGTGCCAGCAGCTTCCCGGACAGGGAAGAGACCCAGTACTTC
CDR3aa: CASSFPDREETQYF
j_gene: TRBJ2-5
d_gene: TRBD1
abundance: .
v_gene: TRBV7-2

CDR3nt: TGTGCCAGCAGTCCCCGAGGGGCTGAACAAGAGACCCAGTACTTC
CDR3aa: CASSPRGAEQETQYF
j_gene: TRBJ2-5
d_gene: .
abundance: few
v_gene: TRBV12-3/TRBV12-4

CDR3nt: TGTGCCAGCAGTTCCAAGGACAGGGTGGTCACAGAGCAGTTCTTC
CDR3aa: CASSSKDRVVTEQFF
j_gene: TRBJ2-1
d_gene: TRBD1
abundance: .
v_gene: TRBV6-6

CDR3nt: TGTGCCAGCAGTGCTGGCGGGGCCCTCGCAGATACGCAGTATTTT
CDR3aa: CASSAGGALADTQYF
j_gene: TRBJ2-3
d_gene: .
abundance: .
v_gene: TRBV25-1

CDR3nt: TGTGCCAGCAGGATTTCAACAGGGGGGGTCGAGACCCAGTACTTC
CDR3aa: CASRISTGGVETQYF
j_gene: TRBJ2-5
d_gene: .
abundance: few
v_gene: TRBV7-2

CDR3nt: TGTGCCAGCTCACCACGCCAGGGCAAAAACATTCAGTACTTC
CDR3aa: CASSPRQGKNIQYF
j_gene: TRBJ2-4
d_gene: .
abundance: .
v_gene: TRBV18

CDR3nt: TGTGCCAGCAGTCACGGAGGGGTAACTATCTCCTACAATGAGCAGTTCTTC
CDR3aa: CASSHGGVTISYNEQFF
j_gene: TRBJ2-1
d_gene: .
abundance: .
v_gene: TRBV7-4

CDR3nt: TGCAGTGCTGTACTACTCTCTGGGGCCAACGCCCTGACTTTC
CDR3aa: CSAVLLSGANALTF
j_gene: TRBJ2-6
d_gene: .
abundance: .
v_gene: TRBV20-1

CDR3nt: TGTGCCAGCAGTCTTCTACAGGGATTCGAGCAGTACTTC
CDR3aa: CASSLLQGFEQYF
j_gene: TRBJ2-7
d_gene: .
abundance: few
v_gene: TRBV2

CDR3nt: TGTGCCGGCAGCTTAGCTCCTGGGGGTTCTAACTATGGCTACACCTTC
CDR3aa: CAGSLAPGGSNYGYTF
j_gene: TRBJ1-2
d_gene: .
abundance: .
v_gene: TRBV7-8

CDR3nt: TGCGCCAGCAGCTTGGCCCTTCAGGGGGGACGAATTGAAAAACTGTTTTTT
CDR3aa: CASSLALQGGRIEKLFF
j_gene: TRBJ1-4
d_gene: TRBD1
abundance: few
v_gene: TRBV5-1

CDR3nt: TGTGCCAGCAGCGCGGCGGTTTGGGGAGGAAGTCCCCAAGAGACCCAGTACTTC
CDR3aa: CASSAAVWGGSPQETQYF
j_gene: TRBJ2-5
d_gene: .
abundance: .
v_gene: TRBV5-5

CDR3nt: TGTGCCAGCAGTTACTCGGGACTAGCGGGGAGCTCCTACGAGCAGTACTTC
CDR3aa: CASSYSGLAGSSYEQYF
j_gene: TRBJ2-7
d_gene: TRBD2
abundance: .
v_gene: TRBV6-5

CDR3nt: TGCAGCGTCACGTGGGGTGGGGTTTTAGAGACCCAGTACTTC
CDR3aa: CSVTWGGVLETQYF
j_gene: TRBJ2-5
d_gene: .
abundance: .
v_gene: TRBV29-1

CDR3nt: TGTGCCAGCAGCACCCGGACAGACAGCACTGAAGCTTTCTTT
CDR3aa: CASSTRTDSTEAFF
j_gene: TRBJ1-1
d_gene: .
abundance: few
v_gene: TRBV9

CDR3nt: TGCGCCAGCAGCTTGGCACAGGGACAGATGGATTATGGCTACACCTTC
CDR3aa: CASSLAQGQMDYGYTF
j_gene: TRBJ1-2
d_gene: TRBD1
abundance: few
v_gene: TRBV5-1

CDR3nt: TGTGCCAGCAGGCAAACAAGTACCCAAGAGACCCAGTACTTC
CDR3aa: CASRQTSTQETQYF
j_gene: TRBJ2-5
d_gene: .
abundance: .
v_gene: TRBV6-1

CDR3nt: TGTGCCAGCAGCTTAACACAGGGGAACGAAAAACTGTTTTTT
CDR3aa: CASSLTQGNEKLFF
j_gene: TRBJ1-4
d_gene: TRBD1
abundance: .
v_gene: TRBV7-9

CDR3nt: TGCAGTGCTAGCGGCGGGGGCCCCATATACAATGAGCAGTACTTC
CDR3aa: CSASGGGPIYNEQYF
j_gene: TRBJ2-5
d_gene: .
abundance: .
v_gene: TRBV20-1

CDR3nt: TGTGCCAGCAGCTCCACCCGACAGAGCACCGGGGAGCTGTTTTTT
CDR3aa: CASSSTRQSTGELFF
j_gene: TRBJ2-2
d_gene: .
abundance: .
v_gene: TRBV11-3

CDR3nt: TGTGCCAGCAGCGACCCCTGGGGGGATGTGGTTAATGAGCAGTTCTTC
CDR3aa: CASSDPWGDVVNEQFF
j_gene: TRBJ2-1
d_gene: .
abundance: .
v_gene: TRBV9

CDR3nt: TGTGCCAGCAGACCCGACAGGGCTAACACTGAAGCTTTCTTT
CDR3aa: CASRPDRANTEAFF
j_gene: TRBJ1-1
d_gene: TRBD1
abundance: .
v_gene: TRBV25-1

CDR3nt: TGTGCCAGCAGCTTAGAGACATTCGGCGAGCAGTACTTC
CDR3aa: CASSLETFGEQYF
j_gene: TRBJ2-7
d_gene: .
abundance: few
v_gene: TRBV7-2

CDR3nt: TGTGCCAGCAGCTTAGTCCGGCTCGCAGCGGGGGGGCTTGGAGAGACCCAGTACTTC
CDR3aa: CASSLVRLAAGGLGETQYF
j_gene: TRBJ2-5
d_gene: TRBD2
abundance: few
v_gene: TRBV7-2

CDR3nt: TGTGCCAGCAGCTCTCAGGGCGGGTATCACCACTTT
CDR3aa: CASSSQGGYHHF
j_gene: TRBJ1-6
d_gene: .
abundance: .
v_gene: TRBV7-2

CDR3nt: TGCGCCAGCACCTCGACAGGGGGCGATGAAAAACTGTTTTTT
CDR3aa: CASTSTGGDEKLFF
j_gene: TRBJ1-4
d_gene: TRBD1
abundance: .
v_gene: TRBV5-1

CDR3nt: TGTGCCTGTACAGGGGTTACGGTTTCGGACGAGCAGTACTTC
CDR3aa: CACTGVTVSDEQYF
j_gene: TRBJ2-7
d_gene: TRBD1
abundance: few
v_gene: TRBV11-2

CDR3nt: TGTGCCAGCAGCCAAAGTCTGGGGATAGCGGGGGGCCGAGCGACAGATACGCAGTATTTT
CDR3aa: CASSQSLGIAGGRATDTQYF
j_gene: TRBJ2-3
d_gene: TRBD2
abundance: few
v_gene: TRBV4-2

CDR3nt: TGTGCCAGCAGTTCCTCGCGTATAGCGGGGAGCACAGATACGCAGTATTTT
CDR3aa: CASSSSRIAGSTDTQYF
j_gene: TRBJ2-3
d_gene: TRBD2
abundance: few
v_gene: TRBV27

CDR3nt: TGTGCCAGCAGTTTAGACAGGGGCGGATACAATGAGCAGTACTTC
CDR3aa: CASSLDRGGYNEQYF
j_gene: TRBJ2-7
d_gene: TRBD1
abundance: .
v_gene: TRBV6-5

CDR3nt: TGTGCCAGCAGCCTAAGACTCTCGTGGGTAGATACGCAGTATTTT
CDR3aa: CASSLRLSWVDTQYF
j_gene: TRBJ2-3
d_gene: .
abundance: .
v_gene: TRBV9

CDR3nt: TGTGCCAGCAGATTAGACAGGGATAATGAAAAACTGTTTTTT
CDR3aa: CASRLDRDNEKLFF
j_gene: TRBJ1-4
d_gene: TRBD1
abundance: .
v_gene: TRBV7-2

CDR3nt: TGTGCCAGTACCCTGACTAGCGACCAAGAGACCCAGTACTTC
CDR3aa: CASTLTSDQETQYF
j_gene: TRBJ2-5
d_gene: TRBD2
abundance: .
v_gene: TRBV19

CDR3nt: TGTGCCAGCAGCCCCGAGCGGGGGCCTCACGAGCAGTACTTC
CDR3aa: CASSPERGPHEQYF
j_gene: TRBJ2-7
d_gene: TRBD2
abundance: few
v_gene: TRBV7-2

CDR3nt: TGCGCCAGCAGTATGACAGGGGGCGACGGACTAGCGGGGGGGAGCACAGATACGCAGTATTTT
CDR3aa: CASSMTGGDGLAGGSTDTQYF
j_gene: TRBJ2-3
d_gene: TRBD2
abundance: once
v_gene: TRBV10-2

CDR3nt: TGTGCCGGCAGCTTACCAAAGTCCCGTACAAGCACAGATACGCAGTATTTT
CDR3aa: CAGSLPKSRTSTDTQYF
j_gene: TRBJ2-3
d_gene: .
abundance: .
v_gene: TRBV7-9

CDR3nt: TGTGCCAGCAGCTCCCAACAGGGCTACGGCTACACCTTC
CDR3aa: CASSSQQGYGYTF
j_gene: TRBJ1-2
d_gene: .
abundance: .
v_gene: TRBV7-2

CDR3nt: TGTGCCAGCAGTGTATTAGGGGCCAAAAACATTCAGTACTTC
CDR3aa: CASSVLGAKNIQYF
j_gene: TRBJ2-4
d_gene: .
abundance: few
v_gene: TRBV2